A single sample gave rise to the 15 T cell receptor beta chains below, sequenced in a study of beta chain features in type 1 diabetes. Their target antigens are unknown. Expressed TCRB transcripts were sequenced, since all the RNA that had been isolated was reverse transcribed. Repertoires were generated with immunoSEQ multiplex PCR, while TCRdb's copy carries only in-frame clones and drops some. The repertoire has 400,000 or so clones, roughly an eighth of them found once; the top ten carry over 0.008%. Study results and caveats: Type 1 diabetes patients had TCRB CDR3s that were shorter (moderately but significantly so) in all four CD4+ subsets.

Specimen: naive CD4+ T cells from blood. The receptors were gathered from a woman aged 18-29 years with type 1 diabetes.

This clone came up a few times. Germline and junction disagree at one end, which may indicate a read error. The chain joins TRBV7-9 to TRBJ1-2; no clear D gene. CDR3 size: 8 residues. CDR1 and CDR2 (germline): SEHNR, FQNEAQ (reference sequence). This CDR3 is CASSSARF. The DNA of the CDR3 is TGTGCCAGCAGCTCCGCCCGGTTC.

This clone was seen a few times. The gene calls are TRBV5-1 and TRBJ2-3; D possibly corresponds to TRBD2 (5 bases). V was shortened by 2 bases and J by 5 bases, with 12 bases between the two germline ends. There are 14 residues in the CDR3. Looked up from germline, CDR1 is SGHRS and CDR2 is YFSETQ. CDR3 loop: CASSFGGLGDTQYF. For the CDR3, the DNA is TGCGCCAGCAGCTTCGGAGGACTTGGAGATACGCAGTATTTT.

This clone came up a few times. The chain joins TRBV7-2 to TRBJ1-2; the D gene is possibly TRBD1 (5 bases). The CDR3 runs to 13 residues. Germline V gene data show CDR1 as SGHTA and CDR2 as FQGNSA. With 6 bases removed from V and 1 base from J, the gap between germline ends came to 9 bases. The CDR3 DNA is TGTGCCAGCAGACTACAGGTTAACTATGGCTACACCTTC. It is translated as CASRLQVNYGYTF.

This clone was found a few times. This chain links TRBV28 with TRBJ2-7, with 9 bases matching TRBD2. From germline, CDR1 is MDHEN and CDR2 SYDVKM. The trim removed 7 bases at V and 7 bases at J, leaving 8 bases unmatched. This CDR3 has 13 amino acids. The CDR3 reads CASMIAGVWEQYF. In DNA form, the CDR3 reads TGTGCCAGCATGATAGCGGGAGTATGGGAGCAGTACTTC.

The chain joins TRBV30 to TRBJ1-2, with TRBD1 matching over 7 bases. Germline loops: CDR1 GTSNPN, CDR2 SVGIG (reference sequence). V shed 3 bases, J shed 7 bases, and the junction held 2 bases outside the gene matches. This CDR3 is built from 11 residues. CDR3 DNA sequence: TGTGCCTGGAGCGACAGGGTTGGCTACACCTTC. It is translated as CAWSDRVGYTF.

This clone was observed a few times. The rearrangement joins TRBV11-2 to TRBJ2-7; 8 nucleotides align to TRBD1. CDR3 length equals 12 residues. Germline V gives CDR1 SGHAT, CDR2 FQNNGV. The V segment lost 5 bases and the J segment 6 bases; nucleotides outside the gene matches: 3. The chain's CDR3 is CASSPTGAEQYF. CDR3 DNA sequence: TGTGCCAGCAGCCCGACAGGGGCCGAGCAGTACTTC.

J is TRBJ2-5 and V is TRBV25-1; TRBD1 aligns across 7 bases. V shed 7 bases, J shed 4 bases, and the junction held 0 bases outside the gene matches. Germline V gene sequence: CDR1 MGHDK, CDR2 SYGVNS. The CDR3 consists of 11 residues. CDR3 protein: CASNRGETQYF. CDR3 nucleotides: TGTGCCAGCAACAGGGGAGAGACCCAGTACTTC.

This clone has just a few counts. The chain has TRBV7-6 and TRBJ2-5, with TRBD2 identical over 8 bases. In germline, CDR1 is SGHVS, CDR2 FNYEAQ. The CDR3 runs to 16 residues. The V and J ends lost 5 bases and 0 bases, in that order; junction bases with no gene match: 8. Written as DNA, the CDR3 is TGTGCCAGCAGCGCAAGGACTAGCACCAACCAAGAGACCCAGTACTTC. Translating gives CASSARTSTNQETQYF.

This clone was counted only a few times. This rearrangement joins TRBV7-2 to TRBJ2-3; 14 bases line up with TRBD2. Germline CDR1 SGHTA, CDR2 FQGNSA. The CDR3 contains 16 residues. The trim removed 5 bases at V and 6 bases at J, leaving 7 bases unmatched. In nucleotides, the CDR3 is TGTGCCAGCAGCCCCGGACTAGCGGGGGGTTGGGATACGCAGTATTTT. Protein: CASSPGLAGGWDTQYF.

V gene TRBV4-3 combines with J gene TRBJ2-5; 9 bases line up with TRBD2. The junction had 10 bases not matched to a gene; V was cut back by 1 base and J by 4 bases. CDR3 length equals 17 residues. Germline V lookup: CDR1 LGHNA, CDR2 YSLEER. CDR3 region: CASSQGGLAGFGETQYF. The CDR3 DNA reads as TGCGCCAGCAGCCAAGGGGGTCTAGCGGGATTCGGAGAGACCCAGTACTTC.

This clone was seen a handful of times. The rearrangement links TRBV5-1 to TRBJ2-7; 11 bases are shared with TRBD1. Germline loops: CDR1 SGHRS, CDR2 YFSETQ. The ends lost 0 bases at V and 5 bases at J; junction bases unmatched: 1. This CDR3 is built from 14 residues. The CDR3 nucleotides are TGCGCCAGCAGCTTGGGGGACAGGGGGGACGAGCAGTACTTC. Encoded protein: CASSLGDRGDEQYF.

This clone occurred a few times. This chain uses TRBV29-1 with TRBJ1-1; D is unresolved. The CDR3 totals 13 residues. Trimming pared 4 bases from V and 3 bases from J, leaving 12 bases between. Germline V gene lookup returns CDR1 SQVTM and CDR2 ANQGSEA. This CDR3 is CSVASGRDTEAFF. In DNA, the CDR3 is TGCAGCGTTGCTTCCGGGAGGGACACTGAAGCTTTCTTT. Using reference TRBV29-1 and TRBJ1-1 for the parts outside the CDR3, the full variable domain is SAVISQKPSRDICQRGTSLTIQCQVDSQVTMMFWYRQQPGQSLTLIATANQGSEATYESGFVIDKFPISRPNLTFSTLTVSNMSPEDSSIYLCSVASGRDTEAFFGQGTRLTVV.

This clone appeared a few times. The J gene is TRBJ1-2, the V gene TRBV6-5, with a tentative D call TRBD1 (6 bases). Looked up from germline, CDR1 is MNHEY and CDR2 is SVGAGI. V dropped 6 bases and J dropped 4 bases, with 15 bases sitting between them. The CDR3 covers 14 residues. In DNA form, the CDR3 reads TGTGCCAGCAGCCCAGGGGCGGTGGGCTATGGCTACACCTTC. Its protein is CASSPGAVGYGYTF.

The chain couples TRBV30 to TRBJ2-5; tentatively, D is TRBD2 (6 bases). The J call is in doubt because the DNA end fits TRBJ2-7 better. Germline V gives CDR1 GTSNPN, CDR2 SVGIG (reference sequence). CDR3 length: 14 residues. Here the CDR3 reads CAWREPGGSYEQYF. CDR3 nucleotides: TGTGCCTGGAGGGAGCCCGGGGGATCCTACGAGCAGTACTTC.

The V gene is TRBV5-1, the J gene TRBJ2-1, with 16 nucleotides matching TRBD2. V dropped 3 bases and J dropped 8; count of bases not matched to a gene: 2. Germline lookup yields CDR1 SGHRS and CDR2 YFSETQ. The CDR3 loop spans 15 amino acids. The CDR3 sequence is CASSSGLAGGDEQFF. In nucleotides, the CDR3 is TGCGCCAGCAGCTCGGGACTAGCGGGAGGGGATGAGCAGTTCTTC.